Shown below are 15 T cell receptor beta chains from a single sample sequenced in a study of T cell changes during pregnancy in multiple sclerosis. Profiling relied on immunoSEQ multiplex PCR, and the TCRdb table lists in-frame clones only, not all of them. The sample contains around 13,000 clones, approximately 90% of which appear only once. This specimen was CD8+ T cells from peripheral blood mononuclear cells, taken in the second trimester of pregnancy. The receptors were sampled from a female donor in good health, enrolled as a control in a pregnancy study.

The J gene is TRBJ2-7, the V gene TRBV14, with D perhaps matching TRBD1 (6 bases). The V and J ends lost 0 bases and 5 bases respectively, with 11 bases between them. The CDR3 has 14 residues. Germline CDR1 is SGHDN and CDR2 is FVKESK. CDR3 loop: CASSQDDRSHEQYF. CDR3 sequence (DNA): TGTGCCAGCAGCCAAGACGACAGGTCCCACGAGCAGTACTTC.

The rearrangement links TRBV10-1 to TRBJ2-1; possible D gene TRBD1, 5 bases. Trimming took 1 base from V and 9 from J, leaving 13 bases between them. Germline CDR1 and CDR2: WNHNN and SYGVQD (reference sequence). The CDR3 contains 14 residues. DNA for the CDR3: TGCGCCAGCAGTGAGTACGCAGGGTCGGGTGAGCAGTTCTTC. It codes for CASSEYAGSGEQFF.

The CDR3 bases are TGTGCCAGCAGTTTATACGGGCGGGCCTACAATGAGCAGTTCTTC. Translation gives CASSLYGRAYNEQFF. V and J are TRBV27 and TRBJ2-1, with a weak D call TRBD2 (5 bases). This CDR3 has 15 residues. V lost 1 base to trimming and J lost 2 bases, with 9 bases between them. Germline lookup yields CDR1 MNHEY and CDR2 SMNVEV (reference sequence).

The gene calls are TRBV5-4 and TRBJ2-1; no reliable D call. V gave up 2 bases and J gave up 2 bases, with 11 bases separating them. The CDR3 has 15 amino acids. Germline V lookup: CDR1 SGHNT, CDR2 YYREEE (reference sequence). DNA for the CDR3: TGTGCCAGCAGCTTAATAATGGGCACCTACAATGAGCAGTTCTTC. It encodes CASSLIMGTYNEQFF.

V gene TRBV2 combines with J gene TRBJ1-1; 12 positions match TRBD1. The J segment lost 5 bases and the V segment lost 3 bases, leaving 7 bases of the junction unmatched. The CDR3 runs to 16 residues. CDR1 SNHLY and CDR2 FYNNEI come from the germline V gene. CDR3 nucleotides: TGTGCCAGCAGTGATCCCGGGACAGGGGGCCGGACTGAAGCTTTCTTT. Translating gives CASSDPGTGGRTEAFF.

The chain employs TRBV6-5 and TRBJ2-7; D is ambiguous. There are 14 residues in the CDR3. Trimming removed 2 bases at V and 2 bases at J, with 10 bases between. Germline CDR1 is MNHEY and CDR2 is SVGAGI. The DNA for the CDR3 is TGTGCCAGCAGTTACGAGGCACTGCCCTACGAGCAGTACTTC. This translates into CASSYEALPYEQYF.

The chain combines TRBV6-6 with TRBJ2-1; D perhaps matches TRBD2 (5 bases). The CDR3 contains 16 residues. Germline V gives CDR1 MNHNY, CDR2 SVGAGI (reference sequence). Trimming cost V 0 bases and J 5 bases, with 14 bases left between them. The CDR3 bases are TGTGCCAGCAGTTACTCGAAGGCCCGGGGAGACAATGAGCAGTTCTTC. Translated, it gives CASSYSKARGDNEQFF.

The genes are TRBV7-9 and TRBJ1-2, with D possibly matching TRBD1 (5 bases). The CDR3 length is 15 residues. V dropped 7 bases and J dropped 6 bases, with 21 bases sitting between them. Germline assignment: CDR1 SEHNR and CDR2 FQNEAQ (reference sequence). The CDR3 loop is CASTLSLRGGNGYTF. The CDR3 region has the DNA TGTGCCAGCACGCTATCCCTCCGGGGGGGGAATGGCTACACCTTC.

The rearrangement joins TRBV7-6 to TRBJ2-7, with 7 bases fitting TRBD1. The germline CDR1 and CDR2 sequences are SGHVS and FNYEAQ. The CDR3 is made up of 14 amino acids. Germline trimming cut 6 bases from V and 3 bases from J; bases unmatched to any gene: 8. DNA of the CDR3: TGTGCCAGCAGTTTGCAGAGGGGGCACTACGAGCAGTACTTC. Protein product: CASSLQRGHYEQYF.

This clone was picked up one time. This sequence joins TRBV10-2 and TRBJ2-7, with TRBD1 matching over 7 bases. V lost 11 bases to trimming and J lost 2 bases; unmatched junction nucleotides: 9. This CDR3 has 13 amino acids. Germline CDR1 is WSHSY and CDR2 is SAAADI. CDR3 DNA sequence: TGCGCCCTACACAGGGGAAAAGCCTACGAGCAGTACTTC. It encodes CALHRGKAYEQYF.

In its sample, this clone was seen once. The J gene is TRBJ1-2, the V gene TRBV11-2; D remains unclear. The CDR3 covers 13 residues. CDR1 and CDR2 from the germline V gene are SGHAT and FQNNGV. V was clipped by 5 bases and J by 3 bases, with 10 bases between them. DNA for the CDR3: TGTGCCAGCAGCCAGGTTTTTGACTATGGCTACACCTTC. It yields the protein CASSQVFDYGYTF.

The chain links TRBV27 to TRBJ2-7; the match to TRBD2 covers 13 bases. CDR1 and CDR2 from the germline V gene are MNHEY and SMNVEV (reference sequence). J was trimmed by 2 bases and V by 2 bases; bases with no gene match: 15. The length of the CDR3 is 20 residues. The CDR3 is CASSLRLGGGTSGTTYEQYF. The CDR3 nucleotides read TGTGCCAGCAGTTTACGGTTAGGTGGGGGGACTAGCGGGACTACCTACGAGCAGTACTTC.

The chain uses TRBV5-4 and TRBJ2-4, with 8 positions matching TRBD2. CDR3 size: 16 residues. V was clipped by 0 bases and J by 4 bases; unmatched bases: 6. Germline V gene lookup returns CDR1 SGHNT and CDR2 YYREEE (reference sequence). This chain's CDR3 is CASSLVGSGAKNIQYF. CDR3 nucleotide sequence: TGTGCCAGCAGCTTGGTCGGTAGCGGGGCAAAAAACATTCAGTACTTC.

The rearrangement joins TRBV28 to TRBJ2-7, with TRBD1 as a possible D gene (5 bases). Trimming took 3 bases from V and 3 from J, leaving 9 bases between them. CDR1 is MDHEN, CDR2 SYDVKM, per germline. The CDR3 is made up of 13 amino acids. The CDR3 here is CASSLGRFYEQYF. DNA of the CDR3: TGTGCCAGCAGTTTGGGGCGCTTCTACGAGCAGTACTTC.

V gene TRBV28 combines with J gene TRBJ2-1; TRBD2 might be the D (6 bases). CDR1 and CDR2 (germline): MDHEN, SYDVKM. Deletions cut 4 bases from V and 2 bases from J, with 18 bases between. The CDR3 is made up of 17 amino acids. The CDR3 DNA follows: TGTGCCAGCAGTTCAAAAATTAGCGGAGGGGCCTACAATGAGCAGTTCTTC. This encodes CASSSKISGGAYNEQFF.